One and the same sample provided the 22 T cell receptor beta chains below, sequenced in a study of shared clonotypes between healthy human individuals. The repertoire was sequenced with immunoSEQ multiplex PCR; TCRdb's copy has only in-frame clones and lacks some. The sample consists of hundreds of thousands of clones, 85% to 95% of them appearing once. Naive CD8 cells were CD45RO-negative, positively selected for CCR7, excluding terminally differentiated effector memory CD45RA+ cells. The material sequenced was naive CD8+ T cells sorted from blood. The source of these receptors is a woman under 40 in good health.

The chain is built from TRBV28 and TRBJ2-7; D unclear. The CDR3 sequence is 13 residues long. Trimming removed 2 bases from V and 2 bases from J, with 7 bases in between. CDR1 and CDR2 (germline): MDHEN, SYDVKM. Here the CDR3 DNA reads TGTGCCAGCAGTTTAGAGCCGGCCTACGAGCAGTACTTC. This translates into CASSLEPAYEQYF.

Of note for this clone: The identical CDR3 is also encoded by other nucleotide sequences in the sample. The gene calls are TRBV27 and TRBJ1-2; D is ambiguous. Trimming shortened V by 3 bases and J by 3 bases, and 8 bases separated the two germline ends. This CDR3 has 13 amino acids. The germline gives CDR1 MNHEY, CDR2 SMNVEV (reference sequence). The CDR3 loop reads CASSFGRDYGYTF. The CDR3 DNA follows: TGTGCCAGCAGTTTTGGACGGGACTATGGCTACACCTTC.

The V call is TRBV4-1, the J call TRBJ2-1; the match to TRBD1 covers 8 bases. Losses at the gene ends were 2 bases for V and 8 bases for J; bases not matched to a gene: 8. Germline V gene lookup returns CDR1 MGHRA and CDR2 YSYEKL. The CDR3 contains 15 residues. The DNA for the CDR3 is TGCGCCAGCAGCCAAAAGGACAGGGTAGCCGATGAGCAGTTCTTC. The encoded protein is CASSQKDRVADEQFF.

The genes are TRBV2 and TRBJ2-7; D might be TRBD2 (5 bases). The CDR3 extends over 13 amino acids. Germline-derived CDR1 and CDR2 are SNHLY and FYNNEI. Trimming removed 6 bases from V and 1 base from J, with 10 bases in between. The CDR3 DNA is TGTGCCAGCAGAGCTAGCATTTCCTACGAGCAGTACTTC. Translation: CASRASISYEQYF.

This sequence joins TRBV5-1 and TRBJ2-7, with 12 positions matching TRBD2. Germline CDR1 SGHRS, CDR2 YFSETQ. This CDR3 comprises 16 residues. V lost 0 bases to trimming and J lost 4 bases; unmatched junction nucleotides: 5. CDR3 region: CASSLAIGTSGYEQYF. For the CDR3, the DNA is TGCGCCAGCAGCTTGGCCATCGGGACTAGCGGGTACGAGCAGTACTTC.

This sequence joins TRBV25-1 and TRBJ2-5; D tentatively reads TRBD1 or TRBD2 (6 bases each). With 4 bases removed from V and 4 bases from J, the gap between germline ends came to 10 bases. Germline V gene lookup returns CDR1 MGHDK and CDR2 SYGVNS. The CDR3 has 13 residues. CDR3 nucleotides: TGTGCCAGCAGTGGTGGGGGGCGAGAGACCCAGTACTTC. Its translation: CASSGGGRETQYF.

The chain has TRBV28 and TRBJ2-7; a possible D gene is TRBD2 (6 bases). Trimming stripped 3 bases from V and 5 bases from J, with 17 bases between. The germline gives CDR1 MDHEN, CDR2 SYDVKM. This CDR3 comprises 15 residues. CDR3 nucleotide sequence: TGTGCCAGCAGTTTCGGGGGTTTGGCATTAGACGAGCAGTACTTC. Translation gives CASSFGGLALDEQYF.

A note on this clone: A junction end diverges from the germline sequence, so it may reflect a read error. At the DNA level, this CDR3 is encoded by other sequences in the same sample as well. The chain is built from TRBV27 and TRBJ2-7; 7 bases match TRBD1. This CDR3 contains 12 residues. Germline values: CDR1 MNHEY, CDR2 SMNVEV (reference sequence). The CDR3 DNA sequence: TGTGCCAGCAGAGGGGGCTCCCACGAGCAGTACTTC. Encoded protein: CASRGGSHEQYF.

This clone showed up just once. V gene TRBV6-4 combines with J gene TRBJ2-5, with D unresolved. V shed 3 bases and J shed 0 bases, with 8 bases lying between them. Germline lookup yields CDR1 MRHNA and CDR2 SNTAGT. CDR3 length: 14 amino acids. CDR3 loop: CASSEDGNQETQYF. CDR3 DNA sequence: TGTGCCAGCAGTGAGGACGGAAACCAAGAGACCCAGTACTTC.

The chain uses TRBV19 and TRBJ2-1, with D maybe TRBD2 (5 bases). Germline V lookup: CDR1 LNHDA, CDR2 SQIVND (reference sequence). The CDR3 covers 14 residues. Trimming shortened V by 5 bases and J by 9 bases, and 17 bases separated the two germline ends. The CDR3: CASSSMDWRGEQFF. The CDR3 DNA is TGTGCCAGTAGTTCGATGGACTGGCGAGGTGAGCAGTTCTTC.

V gene TRBV30 combines with J gene TRBJ1-3; D call uncertain. The V gene's germline CDR1 is GTSNPN and CDR2 SVGIG (reference sequence). With 1 base removed from V and 4 bases from J, the gap between germline ends came to 5 bases. The CDR3 has 12 residues. The CDR3 coding sequence is TGTGCCTGGAGTGCGGGAGGAAACACCATATATTTT. Amino acid sequence: CAWSAGGNTIYF. Filled out from reference TRBV30 and TRBJ1-3, the complete variable domain reads SQTIHQWPATLVQPVGSPLSLECTVEGTSNPNLYWYRQAAGRGLQLLFYSVGIGQISSEVPQNLSASRPQDRQFILSSKKLLLSDSGFYLCAWSAGGNTIYFGEGSWLTVV.

V gene TRBV6-4 combines with J gene TRBJ2-7; 9 bases align to TRBD2. Germline V lookup: CDR1 MRHNA, CDR2 SNTAGT. CDR3 length: 17 amino acids. V trimming: 4 bases; J trimming: 4 bases; junction bases outside the gene matches: 14. For the CDR3, the DNA is TGTGCCAGCAGTGCCCCAGGTGCGGGAGGGCCCGGGTACGAGCAGTACTTC. It codes for CASSAPGAGGPGYEQYF.

The chain employs TRBV5-8 and TRBJ1-1; perhaps TRBD1 as D (6 bases). V was pared by 2 bases and J by 7 bases, with 12 bases between. Germline CDR1 is SGHTS and CDR2 is YDEGEE. This CDR3 contains 13 residues. The CDR3: CASSLGGASEAFF. In DNA form, the CDR3 reads TGTGCCAGCAGCTTAGGGGGGGCCAGTGAAGCTTTCTTT.

The chain is built from TRBV19 and TRBJ2-1; 13 bases line up with TRBD2. Germline CDR1 and CDR2: LNHDA and SQIVND (reference sequence). J lost 9 bases, V lost 3 bases, and 2 bases had no gene match. The CDR3 loop spans 14 amino acids. The CDR3 reads CASSIRTSGSEQFF. The CDR3 DNA reads as TGTGCCAGTAGTATTCGGACTAGCGGGAGTGAGCAGTTCTTC.

This clone was detected once. The germline gene is not matched at one end of the junction; a read error may be the cause. This chain uses TRBV7-9 with TRBJ1-2; no clear D. CDR3 length: 16 residues. From germline, CDR1 is SEHNR and CDR2 FQNEAQ (reference sequence). The CDR3 nucleotides are TGTGCCAGCAGCCTAGCCGGCGGGGATCTGAACTATGGCTACACCTTC. Its protein is CASSLAGGDLNYGYTF.

This clone appeared a few times. CDR3 sequence: CASSQVIKGGNEQYF. For the CDR3, the DNA is TGCGCCAGCAGCCAAGTCATAAAGGGTGGTAACGAGCAGTACTTC. The chain joins TRBV4-1 to TRBJ2-7; D is ambiguous. V was clipped by 1 base and J by 5 bases, with 15 bases between them. CDR1 is MGHRA, CDR2 YSYEKL, per germline. CDR3 length equals 15 residues.

This chain links TRBV5-1 with TRBJ1-4; D ambiguous. Trimming stripped 4 bases from V and 2 bases from J, with 12 bases between. The CDR3 is 15 amino acids. Germline CDR1 SGHRS, CDR2 YFSETQ. The CDR3 coding sequence is TGCGCCAGCAGCATGGGGTATTCGACTAATGAAAAACTGTTTTTT. Translation gives CASSMGYSTNEKLFF.

The chain combines TRBV11-2 with TRBJ1-5, with D uncertain. V lost 2 bases, J lost 0 bases, and 8 bases lay in between. This CDR3 is built from 15 residues. The germline V gene encodes CDR1 SGHAT and CDR2 FQNNGV. The CDR3 DNA sequence: TGTGCCAGCAGCTTACATATTGATAGCAATCAGCCCCAGCATTTT. The encoded protein is CASSLHIDSNQPQHF. Full variable domain (missing parts from reference TRBV11-2 and TRBJ1-5): EAGVAQSPRYKIIEKRQSVAFWCNPISGHATLYWYQQILGQGPKLLIQFQNNGVVDDSQLPKDRFSAERLKGVDSTLKIQPAKLEDSAVYLCASSLHIDSNQPQHFGDGTRLSIL.

The chain carries TRBV5-1 and TRBJ1-4; D gene uncertain. Germline CDR1 is SGHRS and CDR2 is YFSETQ. Trimming took off 0 bases at V and 4 bases at J, with 13 bases between the two ends. The length of the CDR3 is 16 residues. The CDR3 DNA reads as TGCGCCAGCAGCTTGGAGGTTGGCAGTCTTAATGAAAAACTGTTTTTT. Protein product: CASSLEVGSLNEKLFF.

The chain employs TRBV6-5 and TRBJ2-7, with D tentatively TRBD1 (5 bases). Between the trimmed V and J ends, which lost 7 bases and 3 bases, there was a span of 16 bases. Germline CDR1 reads MNHEY; CDR2 reads SVGAGI. This CDR3 spans 14 amino acids. This CDR3 is CASTVMQGNYEQYF. CDR3 coding DNA: TGTGCCAGCACCGTCATGCAGGGAAACTACGAGCAGTACTTC.

The V gene is TRBV27, the J gene TRBJ2-7, with 15 bases fitting TRBD2. The junction had 9 bases not matched to a gene; V was cut back by 5 bases and J by 7 bases. The CDR3 contains 16 residues. Germline V lookup: CDR1 MNHEY, CDR2 SMNVEV (reference sequence). Written as DNA, the CDR3 is TGTGCCAGCAGTGCTCCTGGACTAGCGGGAGGGGGGGAGCAGTACTTC. It encodes CASSAPGLAGGGEQYF.

The chain combines TRBV27 with TRBJ1-4; TRBD1 agrees at 9 bases. V gave up 6 bases and J gave up 10 bases; unmatched junction bases: 9. The CDR3 is 14 residues long. The V gene's germline CDR1 is MNHEY and CDR2 SMNVEV (reference sequence). The CDR3 sequence is CASSIGQGYGKLFF. CDR3 sequence (DNA): TGTGCCAGCAGCATAGGACAGGGGTATGGAAAACTGTTTTTT.